What follows is one T cell receptor (beta chain) and its context. This may be a read error, as it is one base from a much larger clone. Treg sorting used a CD4+CD25+CD127-/low gate. Germline V CDR1 and CDR2: MNHNY, SVGAGI (reference sequence). This CDR3 region has 14 residues. Deletions cut 11 bases from V and 4 bases from J, with 20 bases between. TCRdb re-called the 5' RACE reads through MiXCR, storing one row per CDR3 protein. Of 50,000 to 65,000 distinct CDR3 sequences listed, around 21% are singletons. This TCR came from a female donor with breast cancer. Sequencing was performed on tumor-infiltrating Tregs sorted from the breast tumor. V usage is TRBV6-6 and J usage is TRBJ1-2; D may be TRBD1 (6 bases). The CDR3 region is CALGRVQGTYGYTF. CDR3 coding DNA: TGTGCCCTGGGTAGAGTACAGGGTACCTATGGCTACACCTTC.